These 22 T cell receptor beta chains were sequenced from one sample in a study of T cells expressing NK-cell markers. With the 5' RACE reads reprocessed, TCRdb shows one record per CDR3 protein and no DNA. The sample table sets out almost 450,000 distinct CDR3 sequences. The material sequenced was blood T cells: a sorted CD56 or NKG2C T cell subset, CD4+ or CD8+ T cells, or bulk PBMC T cells (not recorded which). The origin of the receptors is a woman between 18 and 69 years old in good health.

V is TRBV12-3 or TRBV12-4 and J is TRBJ2-7. This CDR3 region has 13 residues. The CDR3 loop reads CASSLLGAYEQYF.

The chain's CDR3 is CASSPRRGGSDEQFF. The chain uses TRBV18 and TRBJ2-1; TCRdb picks TRBD2, but there is no DNA to check that call. This CDR3 has 15 residues. The germline V gene has CDR1 KGHSH and CDR2 LQKENI.

The gene calls are TRBV25-1 and TRBJ2-7; there is no DNA to check the TCRdb D call of TRBD1. CDR1 and CDR2 from the germline V gene are MGHDK and SYGVNS. The CDR3 length is 12 residues. CDR3 sequence reads: CASRDRGPEQYF.

The chain couples TRBV18 to TRBJ2-7; checking the TCRdb D call of TRBD1 is not possible without DNA. The CDR3 sequence is 16 residues long. Germline lookup yields CDR1 KGHSH and CDR2 LQKENI. The CDR3 spells CASSPPGQGFSYEQYF.

The chain recombines TRBV15 with TRBJ1-5. Germline V gives CDR1 LNHNV, CDR2 YYDKDF (reference sequence). The CDR3 has 14 residues. CDR3: CATSGETGNQPQHF. The complete variable domain, with remaining parts taken from reference TRBV15 and TRBJ1-5, reads DAMVIQNPRYQVTQFGKPVTLSCSQTLNHNVMYWYQQKSSQAPKLLFHYYDKDFNNEADTPDNFQSRRPNTSFCFLDIRSPGLGDTAMYLCATSGETGNQPQHFGDGTRLSIL.

V and J are TRBV20-1 and TRBJ1-2; the TRBD1 assignment by TCRdb is unverifiable without DNA. This CDR3 is built from 15 residues. Germline assignment: CDR1 DFQATT and CDR2 SNEGSKA (reference sequence). CDR3 in amino acids: CSAAASGGGLSGYTF.

The chain joins TRBV6-1 to TRBJ1-5; the TCRdb D gene call, TRBD1, has no DNA to confirm it. Germline V gene sequence: CDR1 MNHNS, CDR2 SASEGT. The CDR3 covers 17 residues. The CDR3 loop is CASSSSYGQYSNQPQHF.

The gene calls are TRBV3-1 and TRBJ1-1; with no DNA, the TCRdb D assignment of TRBD1 cannot be verified. From germline, CDR1 is LGHDT and CDR2 YNNKEL (reference sequence). This CDR3 is 14 amino acids long. The chain's CDR3 is CASSQAGLTTEAFF.

This rearrangement joins TRBV11-2 to TRBJ2-5; TCRdb outputs TRBD1, but without DNA this stays unchecked. The CDR3 loop spans 15 amino acids. Germline V gives CDR1 SGHAT, CDR2 FQNNGV. CDR3 region: CASSLVGQGTETQYF.

The rearrangement uses TRBV5-1 and TRBJ1-1. The CDR3 is made up of 14 amino acids. The germline V gene has CDR1 SGHRS and CDR2 YFSETQ. The CDR3 reads CASSLTGGYTEAFF.

The gene calls are TRBV28 and TRBJ2-3; TCRdb calls TRBD2, which cannot be checked without DNA. Germline CDR1 MDHEN, CDR2 SYDVKM. This CDR3 has 14 residues. CDR3 sequence reads: CASSPGLKADTQYF.

V usage is TRBV4-2 and J usage is TRBJ2-1. The V gene's germline CDR1 is LGHNA and CDR2 YNFKEQ. The CDR3 runs 14 residues. The CDR3 sequence: CASSQERLWDEQFF.

J is TRBJ2-3 and V is TRBV4-3; the TRBD1 assignment by TCRdb is unverifiable without DNA. The CDR3 extends over 16 amino acids. From germline, CDR1 is LGHNA and CDR2 YSLEER. CDR3 residues: CASSQDSSGVTDTQYF.

The CDR3 region is CASSQDLPSRGGNQPQHF. V gene TRBV14 combines with J gene TRBJ1-5; with no DNA, the TCRdb D assignment of TRBD1 cannot be verified. The CDR3 runs 18 residues. Germline CDR1 SGHDN, CDR2 FVKESK.

The CDR3: CSARAVGPWETQYF. This chain links TRBV20-1 with TRBJ2-5; no DNA is available, so the TRBD1 call from TCRdb remains unchecked. This CDR3 contains 14 residues. CDR1 DFQATT and CDR2 SNEGSKA come from the germline V gene (reference sequence).

The chain couples TRBV2 to TRBJ2-2; the D call of TRBD1 rests on TCRdb alone, since no DNA is present to check it. Germline V gene data show CDR1 as SNHLY and CDR2 as FYNNEI. The CDR3 is 15 residues long. CDR3 sequence reads: CASIRQGQDTGELFF.

This chain uses TRBV12-3 or TRBV12-4 with TRBJ2-3; TCRdb's D gene call, TRBD2, goes unchecked for lack of DNA. This CDR3 region has 15 residues. CDR3 residues: CASSESGGYTDTQYF.

This chain's CDR3 is CATSRVGRDLNYGYTF. The chain recombines TRBV15 with TRBJ1-2. Germline V gene data show CDR1 as LNHNV and CDR2 as YYDKDF (reference sequence). The CDR3 is 16 amino acids.

The rearrangement joins TRBV14 to TRBJ1-4; checking the TCRdb D call of TRBD1 is not possible without DNA. This CDR3 is built from 13 residues. CDR1 SGHDN and CDR2 FVKESK come from the germline V gene. CDR3 residues: CASSGRQLEKLFF.

The chain employs TRBV19 and TRBJ2-3; the D call from TCRdb, TRBD1, cannot be confirmed without DNA. Germline lookup yields CDR1 LNHDA and CDR2 SQIVND (reference sequence). CDR3 length: 14 amino acids. The CDR3 loop reads CASSPGPRADTQYF.

The chain employs TRBV12-3 or TRBV12-4 and TRBJ2-5. The CDR3 runs to 15 residues. CDR3 amino acids: CASSLRMQDQETQYF.

The CDR3: CSASGREGSNEQFF. The chain is built from TRBV20-1 and TRBJ2-1; TCRdb calls TRBD2, which cannot be checked without DNA. The CDR3 consists of 14 residues. Germline assignment: CDR1 DFQATT and CDR2 SNEGSKA (reference sequence).